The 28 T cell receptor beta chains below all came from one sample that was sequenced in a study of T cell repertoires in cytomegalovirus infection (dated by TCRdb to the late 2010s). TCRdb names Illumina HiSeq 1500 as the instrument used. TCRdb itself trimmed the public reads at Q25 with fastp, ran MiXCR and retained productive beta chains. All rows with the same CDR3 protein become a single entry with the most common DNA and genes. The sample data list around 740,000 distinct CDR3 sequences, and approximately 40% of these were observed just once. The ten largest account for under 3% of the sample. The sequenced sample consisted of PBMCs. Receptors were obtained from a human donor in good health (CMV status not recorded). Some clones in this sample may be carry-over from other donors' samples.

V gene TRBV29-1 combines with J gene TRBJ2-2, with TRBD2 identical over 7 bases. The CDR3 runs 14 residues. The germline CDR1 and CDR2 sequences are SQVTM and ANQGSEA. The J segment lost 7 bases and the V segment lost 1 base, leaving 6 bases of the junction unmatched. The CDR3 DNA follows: TGCAGCGTTGAAGGGGGCCGGGGGGACGGGGAGCTGTTTTTT. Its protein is CSVEGGRGDGELFF.

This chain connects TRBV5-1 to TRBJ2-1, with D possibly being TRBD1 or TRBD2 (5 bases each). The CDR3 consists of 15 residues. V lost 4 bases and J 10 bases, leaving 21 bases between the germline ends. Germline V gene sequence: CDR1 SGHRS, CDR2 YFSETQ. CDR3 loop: CASSGGPGVGQEQFF. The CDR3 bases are TGCGCCAGCAGCGGGGGACCTGGGGTGGGGCAGGAGCAGTTCTTC.

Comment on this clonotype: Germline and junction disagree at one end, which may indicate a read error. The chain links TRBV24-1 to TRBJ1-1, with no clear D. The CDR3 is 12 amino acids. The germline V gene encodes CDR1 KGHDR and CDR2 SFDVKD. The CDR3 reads CANSDPASEAFF. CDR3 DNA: TGTGCCAACAGTGACCCTGCCTCTGAAGCTTTCTTT.

CDR3 DNA sequence: TGTGCCAGCAGTCCCATCGGGGGTAGCGGGAGGGCCGCCGGGGAGCTGTTTTTT. It yields the protein CASSPIGGSGRAAGELFF. This chain joins TRBV12-3 or TRBV12-4 and TRBJ2-2, with 11 bases that match TRBD2. CDR3 length equals 18 residues. J lost 6 bases, V lost 5 bases, and 14 bases had no gene match.

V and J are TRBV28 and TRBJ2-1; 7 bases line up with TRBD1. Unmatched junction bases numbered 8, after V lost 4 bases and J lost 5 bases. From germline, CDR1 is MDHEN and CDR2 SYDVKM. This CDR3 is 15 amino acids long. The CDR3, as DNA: TGTGCCAGCAGTTGGGGGACAGTAAAACACAATGAGCAGTTCTTC. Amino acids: CASSWGTVKHNEQFF. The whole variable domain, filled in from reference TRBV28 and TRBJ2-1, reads DVKVTQSSRYLVKRTGEKVFLECVQDMDHENMFWYRQDPGLGLRLIYFSYDVKMKEKGDIPEGYSVSREKKERFSLILESASTNQTSMYLCASSWGTVKHNEQFFGPGTRLTVL.

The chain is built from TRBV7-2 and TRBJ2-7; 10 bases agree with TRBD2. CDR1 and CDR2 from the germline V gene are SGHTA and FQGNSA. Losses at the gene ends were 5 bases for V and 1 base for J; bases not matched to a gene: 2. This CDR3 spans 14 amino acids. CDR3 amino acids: CASSVLAGSYEQYF. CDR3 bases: TGTGCCAGCAGCGTACTAGCGGGGTCCTACGAGCAGTACTTC.

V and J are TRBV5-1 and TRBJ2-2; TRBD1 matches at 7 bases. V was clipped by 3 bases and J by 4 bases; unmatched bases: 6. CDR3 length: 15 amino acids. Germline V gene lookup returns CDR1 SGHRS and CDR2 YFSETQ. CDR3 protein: CASSSGQTFTGELFF. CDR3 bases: TGCGCCAGCAGCTCGGGACAGACCTTCACCGGGGAGCTGTTTTTT.

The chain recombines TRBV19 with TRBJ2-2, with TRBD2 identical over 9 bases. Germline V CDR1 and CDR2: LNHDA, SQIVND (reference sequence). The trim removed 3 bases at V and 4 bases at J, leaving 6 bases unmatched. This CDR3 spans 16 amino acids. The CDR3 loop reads CASSMLAGVVTGELFF. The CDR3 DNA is TGTGCCAGTAGTATGTTAGCGGGAGTGGTCACCGGGGAGCTGTTTTTT.

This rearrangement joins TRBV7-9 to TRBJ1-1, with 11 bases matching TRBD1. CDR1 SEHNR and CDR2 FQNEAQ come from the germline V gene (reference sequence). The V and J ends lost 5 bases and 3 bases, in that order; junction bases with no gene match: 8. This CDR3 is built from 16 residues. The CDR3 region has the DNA TGTGCCAGCAGCCCCCGGGGACAGGGGGTTTACACTGAAGCTTTCTTT. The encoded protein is CASSPRGQGVYTEAFF. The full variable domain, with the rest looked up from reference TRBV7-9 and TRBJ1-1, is DTGVSQNPRHKITKRGQNVTFRCDPISEHNRLYWYRQTLGQGPEFLTYFQNEAQLEKSRLLSDRFSAERPKGSFSTLEIQRTEQGDSAMYLCASSPRGQGVYTEAFFGQGTRLTVV.

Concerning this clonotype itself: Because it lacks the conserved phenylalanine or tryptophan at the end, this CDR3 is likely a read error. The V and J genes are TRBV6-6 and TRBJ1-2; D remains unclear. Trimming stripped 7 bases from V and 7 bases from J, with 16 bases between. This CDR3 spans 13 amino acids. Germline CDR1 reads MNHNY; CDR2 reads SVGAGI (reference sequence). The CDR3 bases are TGTGCCAGCATTACCTCGGTTACAAGTGGCTACACCTTA. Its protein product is CASITSVTSGYTL.

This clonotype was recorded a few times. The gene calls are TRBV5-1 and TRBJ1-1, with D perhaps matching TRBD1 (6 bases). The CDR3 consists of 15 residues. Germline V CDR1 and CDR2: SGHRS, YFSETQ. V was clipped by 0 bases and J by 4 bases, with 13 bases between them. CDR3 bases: TGCGCCAGCAGCTTGGGTTCAGGGGCGAGCACTGAAGCTTTCTTT. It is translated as CASSLGSGASTEAFF. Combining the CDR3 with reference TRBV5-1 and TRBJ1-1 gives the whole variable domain KAGVTQTPRYLIKTRGQQVTLSCSPISGHRSVSWYQQTPGQGLQFLFEYFSETQRNKGNFPGRFSGRQFSNSRSEMNVSTLELGDSALYLCASSLGSGASTEAFFGQGTRLTVV.

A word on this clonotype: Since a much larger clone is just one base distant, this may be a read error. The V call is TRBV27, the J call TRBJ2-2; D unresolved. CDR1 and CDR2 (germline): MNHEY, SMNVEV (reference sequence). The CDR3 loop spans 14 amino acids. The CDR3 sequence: CAISLSPEHRELFF. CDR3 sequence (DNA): TGTGCCATCAGTTTATCACCAGAACACCGGGAGCTGTTTTTT.

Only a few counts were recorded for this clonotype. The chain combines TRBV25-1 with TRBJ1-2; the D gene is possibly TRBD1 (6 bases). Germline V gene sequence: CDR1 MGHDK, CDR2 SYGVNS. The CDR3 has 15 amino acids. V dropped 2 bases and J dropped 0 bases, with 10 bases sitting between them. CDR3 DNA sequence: TGTGCCAGCAGTGAACCGACAGGAGCTAACTATGGCTACACCTTC. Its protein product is CASSEPTGANYGYTF.

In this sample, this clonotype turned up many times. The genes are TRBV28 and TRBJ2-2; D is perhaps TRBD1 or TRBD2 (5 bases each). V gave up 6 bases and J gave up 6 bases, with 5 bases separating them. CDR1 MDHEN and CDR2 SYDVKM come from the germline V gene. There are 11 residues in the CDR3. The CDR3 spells CASRGAGELFF. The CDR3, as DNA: TGTGCCAGCAGGGGGGCCGGGGAGCTGTTTTTT.

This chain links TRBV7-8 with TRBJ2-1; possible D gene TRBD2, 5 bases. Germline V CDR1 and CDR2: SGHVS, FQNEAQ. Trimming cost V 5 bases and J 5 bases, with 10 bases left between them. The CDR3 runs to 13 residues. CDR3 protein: CASSVTRNNEQFF. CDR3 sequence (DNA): TGTGCCAGCAGCGTCACTAGAAACAATGAGCAGTTCTTC.

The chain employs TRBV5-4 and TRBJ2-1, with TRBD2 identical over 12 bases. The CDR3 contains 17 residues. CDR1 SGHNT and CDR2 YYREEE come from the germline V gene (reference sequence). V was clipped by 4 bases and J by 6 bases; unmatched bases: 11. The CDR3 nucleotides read TGTGCCAGCAGCCTACGGACTAGCGGGAAGTTCAGCAATGAGCAGTTCTTC. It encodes CASSLRTSGKFSNEQFF.

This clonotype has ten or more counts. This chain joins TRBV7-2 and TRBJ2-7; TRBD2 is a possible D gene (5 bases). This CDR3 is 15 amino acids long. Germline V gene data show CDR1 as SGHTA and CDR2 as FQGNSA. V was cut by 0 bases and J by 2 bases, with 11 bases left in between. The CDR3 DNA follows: TGTGCCAGCAGCTTAGCAGGGAGCAGGACCTACGAGCAGTACTTC. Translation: CASSLAGSRTYEQYF.

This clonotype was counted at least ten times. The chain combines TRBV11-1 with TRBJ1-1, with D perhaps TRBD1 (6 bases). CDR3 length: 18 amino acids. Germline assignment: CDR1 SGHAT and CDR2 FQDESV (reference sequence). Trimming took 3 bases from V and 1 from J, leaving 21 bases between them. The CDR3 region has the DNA TGTGCCAGCAGCTTGGGGAGTCGGGGCCAGGGGCCGAACACTGAAGCTTTCTTT. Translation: CASSLGSRGQGPNTEAFF.

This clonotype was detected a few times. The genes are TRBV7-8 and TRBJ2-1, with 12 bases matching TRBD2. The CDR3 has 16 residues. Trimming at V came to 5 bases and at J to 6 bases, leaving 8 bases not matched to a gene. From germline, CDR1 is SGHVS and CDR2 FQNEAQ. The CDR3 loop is CASSLNPSGRGNEQFF. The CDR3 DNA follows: TGTGCCAGCAGCCTAAACCCTAGCGGGAGGGGCAATGAGCAGTTCTTC.

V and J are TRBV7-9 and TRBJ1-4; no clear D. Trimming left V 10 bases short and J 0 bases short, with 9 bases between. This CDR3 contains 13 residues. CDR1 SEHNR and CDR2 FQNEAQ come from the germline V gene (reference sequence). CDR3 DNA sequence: TGTGCCATCTACAGTGCAACTAATGAAAAACTGTTTTTT. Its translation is CAIYSATNEKLFF.

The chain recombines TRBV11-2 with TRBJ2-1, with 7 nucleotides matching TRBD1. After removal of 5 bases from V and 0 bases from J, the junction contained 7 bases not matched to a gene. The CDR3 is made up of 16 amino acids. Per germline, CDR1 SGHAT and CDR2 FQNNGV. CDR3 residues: CASSARQGSSYNEQFF. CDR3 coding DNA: TGTGCCAGCAGCGCAAGACAGGGCAGCTCCTACAATGAGCAGTTCTTC.

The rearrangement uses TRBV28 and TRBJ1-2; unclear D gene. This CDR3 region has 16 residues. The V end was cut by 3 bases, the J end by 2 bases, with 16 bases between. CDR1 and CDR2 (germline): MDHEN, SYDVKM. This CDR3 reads CASSFPPGQQNYGYTF. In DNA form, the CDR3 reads TGTGCCAGCAGTTTTCCCCCGGGTCAGCAGAACTATGGCTACACCTTC.

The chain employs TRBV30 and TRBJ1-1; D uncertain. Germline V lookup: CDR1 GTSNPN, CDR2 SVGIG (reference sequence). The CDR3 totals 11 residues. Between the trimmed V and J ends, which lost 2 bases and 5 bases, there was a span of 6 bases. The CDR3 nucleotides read TGTGCCTGGAGTTCGGGGACTGAAGCTTTCTTT. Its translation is CAWSSGTEAFF.

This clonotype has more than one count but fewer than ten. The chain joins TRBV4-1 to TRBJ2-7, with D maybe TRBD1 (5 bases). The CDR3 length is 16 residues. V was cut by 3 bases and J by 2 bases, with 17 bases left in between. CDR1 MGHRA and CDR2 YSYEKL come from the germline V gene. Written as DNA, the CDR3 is TGCGCCAGCAGCCAGGTGGAGTATGCAGGGACCTACGAGCAGTACTTC. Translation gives CASSQVEYAGTYEQYF.

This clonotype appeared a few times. The CDR3 is CASSFLSEFEAFF. The DNA of the CDR3 is TGTGCCAGCAGCTTTTTGTCGGAGTTTGAAGCTTTCTTT. The rearrangement links TRBV7-8 to TRBJ1-1; D remains ambiguous. The CDR3 has 13 amino acids. Germline-derived CDR1 and CDR2 are SGHVS and FQNEAQ. V was cut by 3 bases and J by 7 bases, with 12 bases left in between.

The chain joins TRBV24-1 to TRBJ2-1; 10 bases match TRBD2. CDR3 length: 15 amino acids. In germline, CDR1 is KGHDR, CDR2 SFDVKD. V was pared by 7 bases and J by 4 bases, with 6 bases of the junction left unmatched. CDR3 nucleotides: TGTGCCACCAGGGAGGGGACTAGCGAGTACAATGAGCAGTTCTTC. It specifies CATREGTSEYNEQFF.

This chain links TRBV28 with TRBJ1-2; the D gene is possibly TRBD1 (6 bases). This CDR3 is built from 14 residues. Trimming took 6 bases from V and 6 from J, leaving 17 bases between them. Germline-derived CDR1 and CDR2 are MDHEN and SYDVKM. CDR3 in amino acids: CASRTPGATNGYTF. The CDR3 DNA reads TGTGCCAGCAGGACCCCAGGGGCCACTAATGGCTACACCTTC.

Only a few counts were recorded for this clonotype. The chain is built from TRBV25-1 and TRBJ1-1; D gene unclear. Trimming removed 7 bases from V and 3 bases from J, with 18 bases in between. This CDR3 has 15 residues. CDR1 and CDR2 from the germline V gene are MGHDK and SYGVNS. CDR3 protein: CASNPKGTRHTEAFF. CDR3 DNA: TGTGCCAGCAACCCGAAGGGTACGCGACACACTGAAGCTTTCTTT.